These T cell receptor beta chains were read from a single sample in a study of blood T cell repertoires in COVID-19. Sequencing used immunoSEQ multiplex PCR; TCRdb keeps in-frame clones, though not all of them. This repertoire shows about 470,000 clones, 75% to 90% found once; its top ten account for under 0.85%. The specimen was PBMCs or T cells enriched from blood (not recorded which). These receptors were collected from a woman between 18 and 29 years old who had recovered from COVID-19. The CDR3 runs from the conserved cysteine through the conserved F or W. D genes are given only for firm matches. The size entry is marked missing in some rows and otherwise reads once, few, many or a size class.

D gene	V gene	clone size	J gene	CDR3 protein	CDR3 DNA
-	TRBV6-1	-	TRBJ1-2	CASSEETGALNYGYTF	TGTGCCAGCAGTGAAGAGACAGGAGCTTTGAACTATGGCTACACCTTC
TRBD1	TRBV18	-	TRBJ2-1	CASSPGQGGAFGEFF	TGTGCCAGCTCACCGGGACAGGGGGGGGCTTTTGGTGAGTTCTTC
-	TRBV29-1	-	TRBJ1-1	CSASEANTEAFF	TGCAGCGCCTCTGAGGCGAACACTGAAGCTTTCTTT
-	TRBV4-1	-	TRBJ1-2	CASSQEEGLGYGYTF	TGCGCCAGCAGCCAAGAGGAGGGGCTTGGCTATGGCTACACCTTC
TRBD2	TRBV3-1/TRBV3-2	few	TRBJ2-1	CASSLLKRGPYNEQFF	TGTGCCAGCAGCCTATTAAAGCGGGGGCCTTACAATGAGCAGTTCTTC
-	TRBV2	-	TRBJ1-1	CASSDQGNTEAFF	TGTGCCAGCAGTGACCAGGGGAACACTGAAGCTTTCTTT
TRBD1	TRBV19	-	TRBJ1-2	CASSIRGTYYGYTF	TGTGCCAGTAGTATCAGGGGGACCTACTATGGCTACACCTTC
TRBD1	TRBV27	-	TRBJ1-2	CASSSRTGLGYTF	TGTGCCAGCAGTTCCAGGACAGGGCTAGGCTACACCTTC
-	TRBV7-6	-	TRBJ2-7	CASSSAGLASVNEQYF	TGTGCCAGCAGCTCAGCCGGTCTAGCGAGCGTCAACGAGCAGTACTTC
TRBD1	TRBV5-1	-	TRBJ2-1	CASSFTGEWDNEQFF	TGCGCCAGCAGCTTCACAGGGGAATGGGACAATGAGCAGTTCTTC
-	TRBV5-1	-	TRBJ1-1	CASTAGGNTEAFF	TGCGCCAGCACCGCGGGGGGGAACACTGAAGCTTTCTTT
TRBD1	TRBV19	-	TRBJ2-1	CASMSGGKYNEQFF	TGTGCCAGTATGTCAGGGGGCAAGTACAATGAGCAGTTCTTC
TRBD1	TRBV7-9	-	TRBJ1-1	CASSPTGSLGMNTEAFF	TGTGCCAGCAGTCCGACAGGGTCTCTGGGCATGAACACTGAAGCTTTCTTT
-	TRBV28	-	TRBJ1-2	CASSSGEDGYTF	TGTGCCAGCAGTTCTGGGGAGGATGGCTACACCTTC
-	TRBV2	few	TRBJ1-6	CASRRQINSPLHF	TGTGCCAGCAGGCGACAAATTAATTCACCCCTCCACTTT
TRBD1	TRBV30	-	TRBJ1-1	CACAGTERFRALEAFF	TGTGCCTGTGCCGGGACAGAAAGGTTTAGGGCTCTTGAAGCTTTCTTT
TRBD1	TRBV19	-	TRBJ1-2	CASSIVQVRKDRGRRYDGYTF	TGTGCCAGTAGTATAGTTCAAGTGAGAAAGGACAGGGGGCGGCGGTACGATGGCTACACCTTC
-	TRBV7-4	-	TRBJ2-1	CASSLGRCPKEQFF	TGTGCCAGCAGCTTGGGGCGGTGCCCTAAGGAGCAGTTCTTC
-	TRBV5-1	-	TRBJ2-5	CASSRIPGVQETQYF	TGCGCCAGCAGCCGTATCCCAGGGGTCCAAGAGACCCAGTACTTC
TRBD1	TRBV3-1/TRBV3-2	-	TRBJ2-5	CASSQELGQGGAETQYF	TGTGCCAGCAGCCAAGAGCTAGGACAGGGTGGAGCAGAGACCCAGTACTTC
TRBD1	TRBV4-1	-	TRBJ1-5	CASSQGTGGQPQHF	TGCGCCAGCAGCCAGGGGACAGGAGGTCAGCCCCAGCATTTT
-	TRBV5-1	-	TRBJ2-2	CASSFGQGGAGELFF	TGCGCCAGCAGCTTCGGACAGGGAGGGGCCGGGGAGCTGTTTTTT
-	TRBV11-2	once	TRBJ2-2	CASARATNTGELFF	TGTGCCAGCGCCAGGGCCACGAACACCGGGGAGCTGTTTTTT
TRBD1	TRBV28	-	TRBJ1-6	CASRSGQNNSPLHF	TGTGCCAGCAGATCGGGACAGAATAATTCACCCCTCCACTTT
-	TRBV10-3	-	TRBJ2-1	CAISSADGGDSYNEQFF	TGTGCCATCAGTAGCGCGGACGGAGGGGATTCTTACAATGAGCAGTTCTTC
TRBD1	TRBV24-1	-	TRBJ2-2	CATSASQGVGGELFF	TGTGCCACCAGTGCCTCACAGGGGGTCGGCGGGGAGCTGTTTTTT
-	TRBV4-2	-	TRBJ1-1	CASSFTGMNTEAFF	TGTGCCAGCAGCTTCACAGGGATGAACACTGAAGCTTTCTTT
-	TRBV18	-	TRBJ1-1	CASSEGEETEAFF	TGTGCCAGCTCAGAGGGTGAGGAGACTGAAGCTTTCTTT
-	TRBV7-2	-	TRBJ2-3	CASSLEPGTSQYF	TGTGCCAGCAGCCTAGAACCGGGGACTTCGCAGTATTTT
TRBD1	TRBV19	once	TRBJ1-3	CASSRQGAAGNTIYF	TGTGCCAGTAGTCGACAGGGGGCAGCTGGAAACACCATATATTTT
-	TRBV5-1	-	TRBJ2-7	CASSLDRGGEQYF	TGCGCCAGCAGCTTGGACAGGGGAGGCGAGCAGTACTTC
TRBD1	TRBV7-3	-	TRBJ2-7	CASSPHSRVGQGNFSDYEQYF	TGTGCCAGCAGCCCACACTCTAGGGTGGGACAGGGGAATTTTTCGGACTACGAGCAGTACTTC
-	TRBV15	few	TRBJ2-7	CATSVGTPAYEQYF	TGTGCCACCAGCGTCGGGACTCCCGCCTACGAGCAGTACTTC
-	TRBV5-4	-	TRBJ2-2	CASSLGGGAVGELFF	TGTGCCAGCAGCTTGGGAGGGGGGGCCGTCGGGGAGCTGTTTTTT
-	TRBV30	-	TRBJ2-7	CAWSGGGGSNEQYF	TGTGCCTGGAGTGGGGGAGGGGGGAGCAACGAGCAGTACTTC
TRBD1	TRBV28	-	TRBJ2-3	CASRQGGSTDTQYF	TGTGCCAGCAGACAGGGGGGAAGCACAGATACGCAGTATTTT
-	TRBV18	-	TRBJ2-3	CASSPLEGDTQYF	TGTGCCAGCTCACCACTCGAGGGAGATACGCAGTATTTT
TRBD2	TRBV5-1	-	TRBJ2-7	CASSLRGDAGAPYEQYF	TGCGCCAGCAGCCTACGAGGGGATGCGGGAGCCCCCTACGAGCAGTACTTC
-	TRBV20-1	-	TRBJ2-7	CSASGTPYEQYF	TGCAGTGCTAGTGGGACTCCCTACGAGCAGTACTTC
TRBD1	TRBV30	-	TRBJ1-4	CAWSAGTGGEKLFF	TGTGCCTGGAGTGCGGGGACAGGGGGTGAAAAACTGTTTTTT
-	TRBV4-2	-	TRBJ2-7	CASSQDRVAEQYF	TGTGCCAGCAGCCAAGACAGGGTAGCCGAGCAGTACTTC
-	TRBV18	-	TRBJ2-7	CASSPPVSPMFREQYF	TGTGCCAGCTCACCACCTGTTTCTCCGATGTTTAGAGAGCAGTACTTC
TRBD1	TRBV19	few	TRBJ1-4	CASSIGTGTTNEKLFF	TGTGCCAGTAGTATCGGGACAGGTACAACTAATGAAAAACTGTTTTTT
TRBD2	TRBV4-1	-	TRBJ2-5	CASSPSGGAGETQYF	TGCGCCAGCAGCCCTAGCGGGGGGGCAGGAGAGACCCAGTACTTC
TRBD1	TRBV30	-	TRBJ1-1	CAWSVQGDTEAFF	TGTGCCTGGAGCGTACAGGGGGACACTGAAGCTTTCTTT
-	TRBV19	-	TRBJ1-5	CASSIDRGISNQPQHF	TGTGCCAGTAGTATAGATCGCGGGATAAGCAATCAGCCCCAGCATTTT
-	TRBV4-2	few	TRBJ2-3	CASSPHRGGTSTDTQYF	TGTGCCAGCAGCCCCCACCGAGGAGGGACTAGCACAGATACGCAGTATTTT
-	TRBV30	-	TRBJ1-1	CAWSLEAVTNTEAFF	TGTGCCTGGAGCCTTGAGGCAGTCACGAACACTGAAGCTTTCTTT
-	TRBV5-1	-	TRBJ1-2	CASSLAGRGGYTF	TGCGCCAGCAGCTTAGCGGGGAGAGGTGGCTACACCTTC
TRBD2	TRBV24-1	few	TRBJ2-1	CATSDPGLGTYEQFF	TGTGCCACCAGTGACCCGGGACTAGGAACGTATGAGCAGTTCTTC